This T cell receptor beta chain was obtained from a study of blood T cell repertoires in COVID-19. Study details: Some COVID-19 samples were acute and others convalescent; all came from the United States, Italy and Spain. The analysed material was cDNA or gDNA that came from T cells, B-cell-depleted T cells, or PBMCs.

TCRdb's table, derived via immunoSEQ multiplex PCR, lists solely in-frame clones and lacks some. Counted here are 70,000 to 90,000 clones, about 93% occurring once; the ten biggest clones make up less than 9%. CDR3 length equals 11 residues. V lost 8 bases and J lost 11, with 15 bases in between. This receptor was obtained from a human donor in a cohort sampled during active COVID-19. Material for sequencing was peripheral blood. V and J are TRBV12-3 or TRBV12-4 and TRBJ1-1, with a weak D call TRBD1 (5 bases). In DNA, the CDR3 is TGTGCCAGCTCGGGCGGGGGGGTGGCTTTCTTT. Encoded protein: CASSGGGVAFF.